This T cell receptor beta chain was sequenced during a study of tissue T cells after allogeneic stem cell transplantation. Across the study: Marrow was aspirated from the iliac crest or spine when possible, at autopsy.

Enrolled prospectively were adult allogeneic hematopoietic cell transplant recipients whose graft-versus-host disease was steroid-refractory. All graft-versus-host disease patients had gastrointestinal involvement and received several lines of directed therapy. Assay: immunoSEQ multiplex PCR; the TCRdb copy retains only in-frame clones and omits some. The table includes roughly 1,400 clones, about 82% detected once. Germline CDR1 and CDR2: KGHSH and LQKENI. The CDR3 consists of 14 residues. V shed 3 bases, J shed 6 bases, and the junction held 2 bases outside the gene matches. The sequenced sample was blood, obtained at autopsy. This clonotype was sampled from a male patient aged 60 or older with steroid-refractory graft-versus-host disease after an allogeneic stem cell transplant. Some T cells may arise from the graft donor. The chain couples TRBV18 to TRBJ2-1, with 10 bases that match TRBD1. In DNA form, the CDR3 reads TGTGCCAGCTCACCGGGGACAGGGGTCAATGAGCAGTTCTTC. Its protein is CASSPGTGVNEQFF. The full variable domain, in which reference TRBV18 and TRBJ2-1 provide the parts outside the CDR3, is NAGVMQNPRHLVRRRGQEARLRCSPMKGHSHVYWYRQLPEEGLKFMVYLQKENIIDESGMPKERFSAEFPKEGPSILRIQQVVRGDSAAYFCASSPGTGVNEQFFGPGTRLTVL.